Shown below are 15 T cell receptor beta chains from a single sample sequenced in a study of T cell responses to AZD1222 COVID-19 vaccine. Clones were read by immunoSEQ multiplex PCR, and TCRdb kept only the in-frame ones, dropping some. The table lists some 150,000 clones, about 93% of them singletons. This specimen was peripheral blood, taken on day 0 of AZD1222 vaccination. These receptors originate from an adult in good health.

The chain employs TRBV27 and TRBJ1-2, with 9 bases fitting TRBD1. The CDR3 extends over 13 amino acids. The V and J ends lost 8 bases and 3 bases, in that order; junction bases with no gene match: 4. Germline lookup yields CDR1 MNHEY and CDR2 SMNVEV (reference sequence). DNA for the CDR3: TGTGCCAGCTCGGACAGGGGTGACTATGGCTACACCTTC. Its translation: CASSDRGDYGYTF.

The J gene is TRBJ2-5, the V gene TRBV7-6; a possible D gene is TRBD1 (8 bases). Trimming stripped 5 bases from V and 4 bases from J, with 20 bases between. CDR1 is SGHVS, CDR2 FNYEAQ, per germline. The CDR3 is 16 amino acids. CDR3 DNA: TGTGCCAGCAGCCTCGCCCCCAACAGGGGGGGAGAGACCCAGTACTTC. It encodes CASSLAPNRGGETQYF.

The CDR3, as DNA: TGCGCCAGCAGTGAGCCGGGACAAGGATCTGGGGCCAACGTCCTGACTTTC. Translated: CASSEPGQGSGANVLTF. J is TRBJ2-6 and V is TRBV10-2, with a weak D call TRBD1 (6 bases). This CDR3 contains 17 residues. The V gene lost 2 bases and the J gene lost 1 base, with 12 bases spanning the gap. CDR1 and CDR2 from the germline V gene are WSHSY and SAAADI.

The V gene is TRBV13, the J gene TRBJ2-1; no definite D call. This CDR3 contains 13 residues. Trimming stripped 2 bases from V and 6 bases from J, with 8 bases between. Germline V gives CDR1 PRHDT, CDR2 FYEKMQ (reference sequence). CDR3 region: CASSLNLVNEQFF. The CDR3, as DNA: TGTGCCAGCAGCTTAAATTTAGTCAATGAGCAGTTCTTC.

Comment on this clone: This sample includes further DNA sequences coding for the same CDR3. The CDR3 bases are TGTGCCAGCAGGGACAGGGGATCTGGGGCCAACGTCCTGACTTTC. Encoded protein: CASRDRGSGANVLTF. V usage is TRBV28 and J usage is TRBJ2-6, with 9 bases fitting TRBD1. Trimming cost V 6 bases and J 1 base; bases outside gene matches: 1. CDR1 and CDR2 from the germline V gene are MDHEN and SYDVKM. The CDR3 covers 15 residues.

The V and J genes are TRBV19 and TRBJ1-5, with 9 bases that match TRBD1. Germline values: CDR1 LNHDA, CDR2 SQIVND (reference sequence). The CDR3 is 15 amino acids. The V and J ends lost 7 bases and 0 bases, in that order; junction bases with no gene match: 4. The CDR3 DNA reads TGTGCCAGTACCCGGACAGGGGATAGCAATCAGCCCCAGCATTTT. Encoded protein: CASTRTGDSNQPQHF. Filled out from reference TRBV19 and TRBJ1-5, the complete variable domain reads DGGITQSPKYLFRKEGQNVTLSCEQNLNHDAMYWYRQDPGQGLRLIYYSQIVNDFQKGDIAEGYSVSREKKESFPLTVTSAQKNPTAFYLCASTRTGDSNQPQHFGDGTRLSIL.

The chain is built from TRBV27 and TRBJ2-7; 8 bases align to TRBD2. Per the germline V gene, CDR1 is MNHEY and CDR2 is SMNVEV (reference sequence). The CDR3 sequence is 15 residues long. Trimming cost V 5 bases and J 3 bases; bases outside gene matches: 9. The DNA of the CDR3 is TGTGCCAGCAGTCCCCGGCGGGGGGTGGGCTACGAGCAGTACTTC. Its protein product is CASSPRRGVGYEQYF.

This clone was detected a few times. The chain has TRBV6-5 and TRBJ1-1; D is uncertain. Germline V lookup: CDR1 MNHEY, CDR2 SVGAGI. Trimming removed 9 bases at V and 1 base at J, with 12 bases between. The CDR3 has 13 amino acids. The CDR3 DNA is TGTGCCAGTTCCTTCGAGCGGAACACTGAAGCTTTCTTT. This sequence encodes CASSFERNTEAFF.

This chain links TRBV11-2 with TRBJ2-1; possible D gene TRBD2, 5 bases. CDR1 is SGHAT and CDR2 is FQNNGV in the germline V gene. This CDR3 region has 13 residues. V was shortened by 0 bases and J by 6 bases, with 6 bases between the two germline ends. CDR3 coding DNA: TGTGCCAGCAGCTTAGAGCGGGTCAATGAGCAGTTCTTC. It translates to CASSLERVNEQFF.

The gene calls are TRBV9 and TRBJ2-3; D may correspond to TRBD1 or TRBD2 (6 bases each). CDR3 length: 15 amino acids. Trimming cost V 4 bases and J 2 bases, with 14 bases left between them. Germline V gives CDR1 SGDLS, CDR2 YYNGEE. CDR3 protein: CASSPWAGHTDTQYF. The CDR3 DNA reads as TGTGCCAGCAGCCCTTGGGCGGGACACACAGATACGCAGTATTTT.

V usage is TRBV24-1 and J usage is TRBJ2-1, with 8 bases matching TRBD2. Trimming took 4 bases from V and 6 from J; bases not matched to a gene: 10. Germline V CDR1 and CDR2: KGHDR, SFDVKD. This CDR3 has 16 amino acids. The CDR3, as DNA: TGTGCCACCAGTGAGGGACCGGGACTAGGACCCAATGAGCAGTTCTTC. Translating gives CATSEGPGLGPNEQFF.

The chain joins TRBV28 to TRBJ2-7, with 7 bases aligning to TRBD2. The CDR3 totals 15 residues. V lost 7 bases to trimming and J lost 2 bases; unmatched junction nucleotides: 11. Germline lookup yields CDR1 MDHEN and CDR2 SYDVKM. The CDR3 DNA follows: TGTGCCAGCACCGTGGTGGGGGGGGTCCCCTACGAGCAGTACTTC. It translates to CASTVVGGVPYEQYF.

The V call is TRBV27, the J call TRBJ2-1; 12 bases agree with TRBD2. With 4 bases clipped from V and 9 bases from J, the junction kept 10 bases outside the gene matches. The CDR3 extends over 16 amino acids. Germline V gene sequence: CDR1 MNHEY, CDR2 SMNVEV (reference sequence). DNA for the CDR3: TGTGCCAGCAGTTCCCCACGGACTAGCGGGACGGTTGAGCAGTTCTTC. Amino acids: CASSSPRTSGTVEQFF.

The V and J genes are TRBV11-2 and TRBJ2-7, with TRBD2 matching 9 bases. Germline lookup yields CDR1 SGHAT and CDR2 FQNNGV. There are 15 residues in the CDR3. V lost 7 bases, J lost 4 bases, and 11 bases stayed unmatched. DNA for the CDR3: TGTGCCAGCACCCGTAGTGGCGGGAGGGTTTACGAGCAGTACTTC. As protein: CASTRSGGRVYEQYF.

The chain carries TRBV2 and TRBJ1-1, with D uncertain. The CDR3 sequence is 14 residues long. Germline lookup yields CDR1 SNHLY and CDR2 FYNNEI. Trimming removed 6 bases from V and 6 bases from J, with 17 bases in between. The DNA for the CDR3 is TGTGCCAGCAGCGGAACCCTAAGGCGCGCTGAAGCTTTCTTT. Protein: CASSGTLRRAEAFF.